The 10 T cell receptor beta chains in this list originate from one sample, sequenced in a study of monozygotic twins with inflammatory bowel disease. TCRdb re-called the 5' RACE reads and catalogs CDR3 proteins one per entry, DNA excluded. With fewer than 350,000 distinct CDR3 sequences in the sample, the ten largest clones hold approximately 2%. Sequencing was carried out using blood. The receptor source for this set is a human donor with ulcerative colitis or Crohn's disease, or a healthy co-twin of an affected twin (not recorded which).

The V and J genes are TRBV27 and TRBJ1-5; lacking DNA, the TRBD1 call made by TCRdb goes unchecked. Germline-derived CDR1 and CDR2 are MNHEY and SMNVEV (reference sequence). CDR3 length equals 16 residues. CDR3 sequence: CDSTPSGDRTNQPQHF.

The genes are TRBV28 and TRBJ2-1; the TRBD2 assignment by TCRdb is unverifiable without DNA. This CDR3 is built from 15 residues. Germline lookup yields CDR1 MDHEN and CDR2 SYDVKM. The CDR3 here is CASSFRAGGYNEQFF.

The chain combines TRBV28 with TRBJ2-7; no DNA is available, so the TRBD1 call from TCRdb remains unchecked. The CDR3 extends over 13 amino acids. Germline assignment: CDR1 MDHEN and CDR2 SYDVKM. The chain's CDR3 is CASSLSGGYEQYF.

The chain recombines TRBV19 with TRBJ2-3; as DNA is missing, the TRBD2 call by TCRdb cannot be tested. The CDR3 sequence is 14 residues long. The germline gives CDR1 LNHDA, CDR2 SQIVND (reference sequence). CDR3 sequence reads: CASSHGTRGDTQYF.

This chain's CDR3 is CASSDPRRQQEGQETQYF. The chain is built from TRBV25-1 and TRBJ2-5; lacking DNA, the TRBD2 call made by TCRdb goes unchecked. This CDR3 spans 18 amino acids. The germline gives CDR1 MGHDK, CDR2 SYGVNS.

The J gene is TRBJ2-7, the V gene TRBV19; TCRdb names TRBD2, which stays unverified in the absence of DNA. The V gene's germline CDR1 is LNHDA and CDR2 SQIVND (reference sequence). The CDR3 totals 14 residues. This chain's CDR3 is CASSSPGALNEQYF.

This chain joins TRBV5-6 and TRBJ1-5. Germline V gives CDR1 SGHDT, CDR2 YYEEEE. This CDR3 region has 12 residues. The CDR3 loop reads CASSLKGTIPSF.

The chain has TRBV2 and TRBJ2-1; TCRdb gives TRBD1 as the D gene, but with no DNA this cannot be confirmed. This CDR3 is 12 amino acids long. Germline lookup yields CDR1 SNHLY and CDR2 FYNNEI. The CDR3 protein is CATGQGGYEQFF.

The V gene is TRBV5-6, the J gene TRBJ2-2; no DNA is available, so the TRBD1 call from TCRdb remains unchecked. The CDR3 is 14 amino acids. Germline-derived CDR1 and CDR2 are SGHDT and YYEEEE. CDR3: CASSVGGVGGELFF.

J is TRBJ1-2 and V is TRBV30. Germline V CDR1 and CDR2: GTSNPN, SVGIG (reference sequence). The CDR3 consists of 13 residues. Here the CDR3 reads CAWSVLKGTGYTF.